The 25 T cell receptor beta chains presented below share a single source sample, sequenced in a study of identical twins. TCRdb reprocessed the 5' RACE reads with MiXCR, giving one entry per CDR3 protein. This table holds about 520,000 distinct CDR3 sequences, around 20% found once. These data were likewise used in another study, on T cells expressing NK-cell markers.

Sequenced material: CD4+ T cells sorted from blood. The receptors stem from a woman aged 18-29 years in good health.

This clonotype was counted between two and nine times. The genes are TRBV7-2 and TRBJ2-4; D unclear. The V and J ends lost 5 bases and 0 bases respectively, with 5 bases between them. The V gene's germline CDR1 is SGHTA and CDR2 FQGNSA. The CDR3 totals 13 residues. The CDR3 spells CASSGLAKNIQYF. CDR3 DNA sequence: TGTGCCAGCAGCGGCTTAGCCAAAAACATTCAGTACTTC.

This clonotype was seen a few times. The gene calls are TRBV28 and TRBJ2-7; D possibly uses TRBD1 or TRBD2 (6 bases each). The germline CDR1 and CDR2 sequences are MDHEN and SYDVKM. The germline V and J ends were trimmed by 5 bases and 1 base, with 15 bases remaining between them. This CDR3 region has 15 residues. For the CDR3, the DNA is TGTGCCAGCAGTCCTGGGGGCGCGGGATCCTACGAGCAGTACTTC. It codes for CASSPGGAGSYEQYF.

The CDR3 loop is CASSPAKGTYDEQFF. The CDR3 bases are TGTGCCAGCAGCCCGGCGAAGGGGACATACGATGAGCAGTTCTTC. The genes are TRBV12-3 or TRBV12-4 and TRBJ2-1; the D gene is possibly TRBD1 (6 bases). With 6 bases removed from V and 8 bases from J, the gap between germline ends came to 20 bases. The CDR3 runs to 15 residues.

This clonotype was counted a few times. The rearrangement joins TRBV4-3 to TRBJ2-1, with D unclear. The CDR3 runs 13 residues. Germline CDR1 is LGHNA and CDR2 is YSLEER. V lost 0 bases, J lost 12 bases, and 12 bases lay in between. The CDR3 bases are TGCGCCAGCAGCCAAGACGCTGCAGCTGGGCAGTTCTTC. It translates to CASSQDAAAGQFF.

This clonotype was recorded a few times. The V and J genes are TRBV27 and TRBJ2-1; no firm D call. V was clipped by 4 bases and J by 5 bases, with 18 bases between them. Germline CDR1 reads MNHEY; CDR2 reads SMNVEV (reference sequence). The CDR3 covers 16 residues. This CDR3 is CASSSNWVATDNEQFF. CDR3 in DNA: TGTGCCAGCAGTTCCAACTGGGTCGCTACCGACAATGAGCAGTTCTTC.

In its sample, this clonotype was seen a few times. The rearrangement uses TRBV4-2 and TRBJ2-2; 8 bases line up with TRBD2. Germline V lookup: CDR1 LGHNA, CDR2 YNFKEQ. The CDR3 sequence is 16 residues long. Unmatched junction bases numbered 9, after V lost 1 base and J lost 8 bases. The CDR3 loop is CASSQADGGARGELFF. The DNA of the CDR3 is TGTGCCAGCAGCCAAGCGGACGGGGGGGCTCGAGGGGAGCTGTTTTTT.

The chain joins TRBV3-1 to TRBJ2-7, with 11 bases that match TRBD2. Unmatched junction bases numbered 3, after V lost 5 bases and J lost 6 bases. Germline values: CDR1 LGHDT, CDR2 YNNKEL (reference sequence). The CDR3 is made up of 13 amino acids. CDR3 DNA sequence: TGTGCCAGCAGCTTCGGGACTAGCGGCGAGCAGTACTTC. Translated, it gives CASSFGTSGEQYF.

The chain has TRBV27 and TRBJ1-2; no definite D call. V was clipped by 2 bases and J by 4 bases, with 8 bases between them. The CDR3 is 13 amino acids. CDR1 and CDR2 (germline): MNHEY, SMNVEV (reference sequence). CDR3 amino acids: CASSLTASYGYTF. The CDR3 DNA is TGTGCCAGCAGTTTAACAGCATCCTATGGCTACACCTTC.

This clonotype was detected many times. The chain is built from TRBV12-3 or TRBV12-4 and TRBJ2-7; D call uncertain. This CDR3 region has 12 residues. V shed 7 bases and J shed 2 bases, with 9 bases lying between them. CDR3 sequence reads: CASMQFPYEQYF. CDR3 bases: TGTGCCAGCATGCAGTTTCCCTACGAGCAGTACTTC.

In DNA form, the CDR3 reads TGTGCCAGCATTGGCGCGGGGAGCGGGAACATTCAGTACTTC. Residues: CASIGAGSGNIQYF. The V call is TRBV28, the J call TRBJ2-4; tentative D call: TRBD2 (6 bases). From germline, CDR1 is MDHEN and CDR2 SYDVKM. V lost 7 bases and J 7 bases, leaving 17 bases between the germline ends. CDR3 length equals 14 residues.

This clonotype was observed a few times. The V and J genes are TRBV20-1 and TRBJ2-5; 10 positions agree with TRBD2. Germline loops: CDR1 DFQATT, CDR2 SNEGSKA (reference sequence). The CDR3 covers 15 residues. V dropped 0 bases and J dropped 0; count of bases not matched to a gene: 1. CDR3 nucleotide sequence: TGCAGTGCTAGAGATGGGACTAGCGACCAAGAGACCCAGTACTTC. Translated, it gives CSARDGTSDQETQYF.

The genes are TRBV6-5 and TRBJ1-1; possible D gene TRBD1, 6 bases. This CDR3 is 12 amino acids long. V was pared by 8 bases and J by 1 base, with 8 bases between. Germline V CDR1 and CDR2: MNHEY, SVGAGI. DNA for the CDR3: TGTGCCAGCGCGACAGGGAACACTGAAGCTTTCTTT. Translation gives CASATGNTEAFF.

This clonotype was seen only a few times. The V and J genes are TRBV12-3 or TRBV12-4 and TRBJ2-2, with TRBD2 as a possible D gene (5 bases). V lost 6 bases and J 6 bases, leaving 20 bases between the germline ends. CDR3 size: 16 residues. The CDR3 loop reads CASSLPFAGAPGELFF. CDR3 bases: TGTGCCAGCAGCCTTCCCTTTGCGGGTGCACCCGGGGAGCTGTTTTTT.

The V call is TRBV20-1, the J call TRBJ2-7; 10 bases agree with TRBD1. The CDR3 consists of 16 residues. The J segment lost 1 base and the V segment lost 4 bases, leaving 10 bases of the junction unmatched. Germline assignment: CDR1 DFQATT and CDR2 SNEGSKA (reference sequence). The CDR3, as DNA: TGCAGTGCTACGGGGCGAGACAGGGGGCGTTCCTACGAGCAGTACTTC. This sequence encodes CSATGRDRGRSYEQYF.

This clonotype showed up just a few times. V and J are TRBV20-1 and TRBJ1-1, with D perhaps TRBD1 (5 bases). This CDR3 spans 14 amino acids. V shed 5 bases and J shed 3 bases, with 16 bases lying between them. CDR1 is DFQATT and CDR2 is SNEGSKA in the germline V gene (reference sequence). The DNA of the CDR3 is TGCAGTGCTGAAACCGGGGGGGGAGACACTGAAGCTTTCTTT. This encodes CSAETGGGDTEAFF.

For the CDR3, the DNA is TGCGCCAGCAGCCAAGATAAAGGTGATGGAGGGGCCAACGTCCTGACTTTC. Protein: CASSQDKGDGGANVLTF. V gene TRBV4-3 combines with J gene TRBJ2-6; D gene unclear. V was trimmed by 0 bases and J by 4 bases, leaving 13 bases between them. The CDR3 runs to 17 residues. Looked up from germline, CDR1 is LGHNA and CDR2 is YSLEER.

This clonotype has a handful of counts. The V gene is TRBV6-6, the J gene TRBJ1-1; TRBD1 matches at 9 bases. The length of the CDR3 is 12 residues. Germline V gene sequence: CDR1 MNHNY, CDR2 SVGAGI (reference sequence). V dropped 6 bases and J dropped 10; count of bases not matched to a gene: 6. CDR3 in DNA: TGTGCCAGCAGAAGGGACAGGGAGAGAGCTTTCTTT. It specifies CASRRDRERAFF.

The V gene is TRBV12-3 or TRBV12-4, the J gene TRBJ1-1; D not resolved. Trimming took 4 bases from V and 4 from J, leaving 10 bases between them. This CDR3 has 13 amino acids. The CDR3 nucleotides read TGTGCCAGCAGTTACTCGGACCGCACTGAAGCTTTCTTT. Its translation is CASSYSDRTEAFF.

This chain connects TRBV11-1 to TRBJ1-5; D unclear. There are 18 residues in the CDR3. Trimming took 4 bases from V and 2 from J, leaving 21 bases between them. Germline values: CDR1 SGHAT, CDR2 FQDESV (reference sequence). This CDR3 is CASSSGGTTSLGNQPQHF. In DNA form, the CDR3 reads TGTGCCAGCAGCTCCGGCGGCACCACCTCGTTAGGCAATCAGCCCCAGCATTTT.

V gene TRBV6-1 combines with J gene TRBJ2-1; the match to TRBD2 covers 8 bases. The CDR3 is 13 amino acids. V lost 4 bases, J lost 8 bases, and 4 bases stayed unmatched. The germline CDR1 and CDR2 sequences are MNHNS and SASEGT. The CDR3 DNA is TGTGCCAGCAGTGCATATAGCGGGGATGAGCAGTTCTTC. Protein: CASSAYSGDEQFF.

This clonotype was recorded at least ten times. The V gene is TRBV12-5, the J gene TRBJ2-7, with TRBD1 identical over 7 bases. Trimming at V came to 1 base and at J to 3 bases, leaving 0 bases not matched to a gene. Per germline, CDR1 LGHNT and CDR2 FRNRAP. The CDR3 length is 13 residues. The chain's CDR3 is CASGLGQGYEQYF. CDR3 in DNA: TGTGCTAGTGGTTTGGGACAGGGCTACGAGCAGTACTTC.

This clonotype turned up a few times. This chain links TRBV20-1 with TRBJ1-2; weak D call: TRBD1 (5 bases). Germline lookup yields CDR1 DFQATT and CDR2 SNEGSKA (reference sequence). Trimming stripped 6 bases from V and 8 bases from J, with 16 bases between. The CDR3 is 12 residues long. The CDR3 nucleotides are TGCAGTGCCCCCGTCCGGGACCTCGGCTACACCTTC. As protein: CSAPVRDLGYTF.

The sample holds a few counts of this clonotype. V is TRBV5-6 and J is TRBJ1-1, with D tentatively TRBD1 (5 bases). Germline V CDR1 and CDR2: SGHDT, YYEEEE. This CDR3 has 16 amino acids. V shed 0 bases and J shed 1 base, with 13 bases lying between them. CDR3 loop: CASSLGGARRNTEAFF. CDR3 nucleotides: TGTGCCAGCAGCTTGGGTGGGGCGAGGCGGAACACTGAAGCTTTCTTT. The full variable domain, rest sourced from reference TRBV5-6 and TRBJ1-1, is DAGVTQSPTHLIKTRGQQVTLRCSPKSGHDTVSWYQQALGQGPQFIFQYYEEEERQRGNFPDRFSGHQFPNYSSELNVNALLLGDSALYLCASSLGGARRNTEAFFGQGTRLTVV.

This chain uses TRBV4-1 with TRBJ2-1; 13 bases fit TRBD2. The germline CDR1 and CDR2 sequences are MGHRA and YSYEKL. J lost 5 bases, V lost 6 bases, and 4 bases had no gene match. The CDR3 extends over 15 amino acids. As DNA, the CDR3 is TGCGCCAGCAGGGGGGGACTAGCGGGGAACAATGAGCAGTTCTTC. It yields the protein CASRGGLAGNNEQFF.

The V call is TRBV15, the J call TRBJ1-4; unclear D gene. There are 15 residues in the CDR3. The germline V gene has CDR1 LNHNV and CDR2 YYDKDF (reference sequence). Trimming stripped 0 bases from V and 6 bases from J, with 11 bases between. The CDR3 sequence: CATSRDAASYEKLFF. CDR3 bases: TGTGCCACCAGCAGAGATGCAGCGTCTTATGAAAAACTGTTTTTT. Together with reference TRBV15 and TRBJ1-4, the CDR3 gives the full variable domain: DAMVIQNPRYQVTQFGKPVTLSCSQTLNHNVMYWYQQKSSQAPKLLFHYYDKDFNNEADTPDNFQSRRPNTSFCFLDIRSPGLGDTAMYLCATSRDAASYEKLFFGSGTQLSVL.